Presented here are 28 T cell receptor beta chains from one specimen sequenced in a study of shared clonotypes between healthy human individuals. Libraries were prepared by immunoSEQ multiplex PCR; TCRdb keeps only in-frame clonotypes and omits some of them. The table records some 1.4 million clones, around 97% of them present only once. Sequencing was carried out using naive CD4+ T cells sorted from blood. Subset here: CD45RA+ positively selected. The receptors here all came from a man aged 25-45 years in good health.

A single count supports this clone. V gene TRBV6-5 combines with J gene TRBJ2-3, with 7 bases matching TRBD1. Germline CDR1 and CDR2: MNHEY and SVGAGI. This CDR3 contains 16 residues. V lost 1 base and J lost 0; bases outside the gene matches: 4. Here the CDR3 reads CASSYFRGSSTDTQYF. CDR3 bases: TGTGCCAGCAGTTACTTCAGGGGGAGTAGCACAGATACGCAGTATTTT.

On this clone: The sample holds other DNA sequences that translate to the same CDR3. The J gene is TRBJ2-7, the V gene TRBV19; D is uncertain. This CDR3 has 12 residues. V was pared by 1 base and J by 4 bases, with 5 bases between. The germline V gene has CDR1 LNHDA and CDR2 SQIVND (reference sequence). The DNA of the CDR3 is TGTGCCAGTAGTATAGGAGGATACGAGCAGTACTTC. Translating gives CASSIGGYEQYF.

The chain is built from TRBV27 and TRBJ2-5; D call uncertain. Germline V gene sequence: CDR1 MNHEY, CDR2 SMNVEV (reference sequence). The CDR3 is 14 amino acids. V was shortened by 0 bases and J by 1 base, with 6 bases between the two germline ends. This CDR3 reads CASSLSRIQETQYF. The DNA for the CDR3 is TGTGCCAGCAGTTTATCACGGATCCAAGAGACCCAGTACTTC.

V gene TRBV7-9 combines with J gene TRBJ2-1; possible D gene TRBD1, 5 bases. Germline V CDR1 and CDR2: SEHNR, FQNEAQ (reference sequence). Trimming shortened V by 1 base and J by 0 bases, and 13 bases separated the two germline ends. CDR3 size: 17 residues. The CDR3 here is CASSLDDRGSSYNEQFF. In nucleotides, the CDR3 is TGTGCCAGCAGCTTAGACGATAGGGGAAGCTCCTACAATGAGCAGTTCTTC.

The CDR3 sequence is CASSLGLGGSSTDTQYF. The CDR3 coding sequence is TGTGCCAGCAGCTTAGGACTGGGGGGATCTAGCACAGATACGCAGTATTTT. This sequence joins TRBV7-7 and TRBJ2-3; a weak D match, TRBD2 (6 bases). V was trimmed by 1 base and J by 0 bases, leaving 14 bases between them. The germline gives CDR1 SSHAT, CDR2 FNYEAQ (reference sequence). This CDR3 is built from 17 residues. Variable domain in full (rest from reference TRBV7-7 and TRBJ2-3): GAGVSQSPRYKVTKRGQDVTLRCDPISSHATLYWYQQALGQGPEFLTYFNYEAQPDKSGLPSDRFSAERPEGSISTLTIQRTEQRDSAMYRCASSLGLGGSSTDTQYFGPGTRLTVL.

This clone appeared once. The rearrangement joins TRBV6-1 to TRBJ2-1; perhaps TRBD2 as D (5 bases). The CDR3 loop spans 15 amino acids. Germline V gene data show CDR1 as MNHNS and CDR2 as SASEGT. Trimming cost V 6 bases and J 0 bases, with 12 bases left between them. CDR3 protein: CASRMTTGSYNEQFF. CDR3 coding DNA: TGTGCCAGCAGGATGACTACCGGCTCCTACAATGAGCAGTTCTTC.

The chain employs TRBV25-1 and TRBJ2-7; possibly TRBD1 for D (5 bases). The CDR3 has 14 residues. Trimming left V 8 bases short and J 1 base short, with 15 bases between. Germline V CDR1 and CDR2: MGHDK, SYGVNS. Here the CDR3 DNA reads TGTGCCAGCGCCCCTCGGGCAGGGTCCTACGAGCAGTACTTC. It encodes CASAPRAGSYEQYF.

The chain couples TRBV5-6 to TRBJ2-7, with 7 bases fitting TRBD1. Germline V gene lookup returns CDR1 SGHDT and CDR2 YYEEEE. Losses at the gene ends were 5 bases for V and 3 bases for J; bases not matched to a gene: 5. The CDR3 is 13 residues long. The CDR3 nucleotides read TGTGCCAGCAGTCGAGGGGGCGTCTACGAGCAGTACTTC. It yields the protein CASSRGGVYEQYF.

V usage is TRBV29-1 and J usage is TRBJ2-3, with TRBD1 matching 7 bases. Germline lookup yields CDR1 SQVTM and CDR2 ANQGSEA. The V and J ends lost 6 bases and 3 bases, in that order; junction bases with no gene match: 18. The CDR3 sequence is 17 residues long. CDR3 residues: CSVVAESTGWRTDTQYF. CDR3 bases: TGCAGCGTGGTGGCCGAATCGACAGGGTGGAGGACAGATACGCAGTATTTT.

This clone was seen once. The CDR3 sequence: CASSSPGGAYNEQFF. Written as DNA, the CDR3 is TGTGCCAGCAGTTCCCCGGGGGGGGCCTACAATGAGCAGTTCTTC. The rearrangement uses TRBV6-5 and TRBJ2-1; the match to TRBD2 covers 8 bases. Losses at the gene ends were 4 bases for V and 2 bases for J; bases not matched to a gene: 4. Germline V gives CDR1 MNHEY, CDR2 SVGAGI. This CDR3 spans 15 amino acids.

This rearrangement joins TRBV30 to TRBJ1-3; D is ambiguous. Germline loops: CDR1 GTSNPN, CDR2 SVGIG (reference sequence). The CDR3 extends over 16 amino acids. V lost 0 bases to trimming and J lost 4 bases, with 16 bases between them. CDR3 sequence (DNA): TGTGCCTGGAGTGTCCTCAAGGGTGGAGCCGGAAACACCATATATTTT. It yields the protein CAWSVLKGGAGNTIYF.

This chain connects TRBV6-5 to TRBJ1-3; D uncertain. Germline V gene lookup returns CDR1 MNHEY and CDR2 SVGAGI. The length of the CDR3 is 14 residues. Deletions cut 5 bases from V and 2 bases from J, with 10 bases between. The CDR3 reads CASSRIGTGNTIYF. CDR3 sequence (DNA): TGTGCCAGCAGTAGAATTGGGACTGGAAACACCATATATTTT.

V and J are TRBV27 and TRBJ2-2; TRBD1 matches at 7 bases. The V gene's germline CDR1 is MNHEY and CDR2 SMNVEV (reference sequence). The CDR3 loop spans 16 amino acids. The V segment lost 3 bases and the J segment 1 base; nucleotides outside the gene matches: 5. The CDR3 sequence: CASSFTRQGNTGELFF. CDR3 nucleotides: TGTGCCAGCAGTTTTACCCGACAGGGGAACACCGGGGAGCTGTTTTTT.

This sequence joins TRBV6-1 and TRBJ1-1, with TRBD1 matching over 10 bases. This CDR3 comprises 14 residues. Germline V lookup: CDR1 MNHNS, CDR2 SASEGT. Trimming took 5 bases from V and 11 from J; bases not matched to a gene: 11. The CDR3 sequence: CASSTSTGGASAFF. The CDR3 region has the DNA TGTGCCAGCAGTACCTCGACAGGGGGCGCTTCTGCTTTCTTT.

This clone was recorded at least ten times. The chain carries TRBV7-2 and TRBJ2-1, with 8 bases aligning to TRBD1. The germline gives CDR1 SGHTA, CDR2 FQGNSA. This CDR3 is built from 15 residues. Trimming at V came to 5 bases and at J to 10 bases, leaving 13 bases not matched to a gene. CDR3 residues: CASSRVADRGGEQFF. The DNA of the CDR3 is TGTGCCAGCAGCCGAGTCGCAGACAGGGGCGGCGAGCAGTTCTTC.

Notes on this clone: This same CDR3 is encoded by further DNA sequences in the sample. The chain links TRBV19 to TRBJ1-3; D not resolved. This CDR3 region has 13 residues. The germline V gene has CDR1 LNHDA and CDR2 SQIVND (reference sequence). With 3 bases removed from V and 2 bases from J, the gap between germline ends came to 5 bases. The DNA of the CDR3 is TGTGCCAGTAGTATCAGTCCTGGAAACACCATATATTTT. This encodes CASSISPGNTIYF.

About this clone itself: Other DNA sequences in the sample encode the same CDR3. The chain uses TRBV20-1 and TRBJ1-1; D is unresolved. The V end was cut by 6 bases, the J end by 3 bases, with 8 bases between. This CDR3 comprises 11 residues. CDR1 and CDR2 (germline): DFQATT, SNEGSKA (reference sequence). The CDR3 loop is CSAPGDTEAFF. The DNA for the CDR3 is TGCAGTGCCCCGGGCGACACTGAAGCTTTCTTT.

The chain recombines TRBV10-3 with TRBJ2-6; D remains unclear. Germline V gives CDR1 ENHRY, CDR2 SYGVKD. The CDR3 loop spans 15 amino acids. Trimming stripped 0 bases from V and 4 bases from J, with 7 bases between. In DNA, the CDR3 is TGTGCCATCAGTGAGTCCTTCGCCGGGGCCAACGTCCTGACTTTC. This gives the protein CAISESFAGANVLTF.

This chain links TRBV7-8 with TRBJ2-1; TRBD2 might be the D (6 bases). Trimming stripped 5 bases from V and 6 bases from J, with 14 bases between. The germline V gene has CDR1 SGHVS and CDR2 FQNEAQ. The CDR3 runs to 14 residues. The DNA for the CDR3 is TGTGCCAGCAGCATCCACGGAGGGGCCAATGAGCAGTTCTTC. Translated, it gives CASSIHGGANEQFF.

In regard to this clone: One end of the junction does not line up with germline, which may come from a read error. V gene TRBV5-4 combines with J gene TRBJ1-1; weak D call: TRBD1 (5 bases). Germline CDR1 and CDR2: SGHNT and YYREEE (reference sequence). This CDR3 spans 17 amino acids. The CDR3 loop reads CANSLTQRGSENTEAFF. The DNA of the CDR3 is TGTGCCAACAGCTTAACCCAGAGGGGATCGGAGAACACTGAAGCTTTCTTT.

This chain joins TRBV5-4 and TRBJ1-3; D ambiguous. Trimming stripped 2 bases from V and 4 bases from J, with 7 bases between. Germline V gives CDR1 SGHNT, CDR2 YYREEE (reference sequence). The CDR3 extends over 13 amino acids. The CDR3: CASSFPLGNTIYF. The CDR3 bases are TGTGCCAGCAGCTTCCCTTTAGGAAACACCATATATTTT.

The chain carries TRBV7-9 and TRBJ2-5; 8 bases are shared with TRBD1. Germline CDR1 SEHNR, CDR2 FQNEAQ (reference sequence). The CDR3 has 17 residues. V was pared by 4 bases and J by 3 bases, with 13 bases of the junction left unmatched. In DNA, the CDR3 is TGTGCCAGCAGCTCGTGGACAGGGCTTGAGGGGAAAGAGACCCAGTACTTC. Its protein product is CASSSWTGLEGKETQYF.

This clone has only one observation. This chain uses TRBV13 with TRBJ2-7, with no clear D. Germline assignment: CDR1 PRHDT and CDR2 FYEKMQ (reference sequence). The CDR3 length is 13 residues. Trimming cost V 0 bases and J 3 bases, with 6 bases left between them. The CDR3 nucleotides read TGTGCCAGCAGCTTAGGACGGTACTACGAGCAGTACTTC. Protein sequence: CASSLGRYYEQYF.

About this clone itself: The sample contains more than one DNA sequence encoding this CDR3. This chain uses TRBV5-1 with TRBJ2-1; TRBD1 matches 9 bases. J was trimmed by 4 bases and V by 5 bases; bases with no gene match: 4. Germline values: CDR1 SGHRS, CDR2 YFSETQ. The CDR3 is 14 residues long. CDR3 nucleotides: TGCGCCAGCAGTACCGGGACAGGGTACAATGAGCAGTTCTTC. Translating it yields CASSTGTGYNEQFF.

The chain is built from TRBV7-8 and TRBJ2-1; no clear D. Trimming stripped 3 bases from V and 0 bases from J, with 12 bases between. Germline V lookup: CDR1 SGHVS, CDR2 FQNEAQ. The CDR3 length is 16 residues. In DNA form, the CDR3 reads TGTGCCAGCAGCTTTTATGGCGGAAGCTCCTACAATGAGCAGTTCTTC. Its protein is CASSFYGGSSYNEQFF.

The sample holds one count of this clone. The chain has TRBV7-2 and TRBJ2-3; 8 bases fit TRBD2. Losses at the gene ends were 5 bases for V and 0 bases for J; bases not matched to a gene: 1. In germline, CDR1 is SGHTA, CDR2 FQGNSA. This CDR3 region has 14 residues. Here the CDR3 reads CASSRLASTDTQYF. DNA of the CDR3: TGTGCCAGCAGCAGACTAGCGAGCACAGATACGCAGTATTTT.

The V call is TRBV7-2, the J call TRBJ2-1; TRBD1 is a possible D gene (5 bases). The CDR3 has 13 amino acids. Per germline, CDR1 SGHTA and CDR2 FQGNSA. Trimming took off 0 bases at V and 6 bases at J, with 6 bases between the two ends. Here the CDR3 DNA reads TGTGCCAGCAGCTTAGCAGGGGCCAATGAGCAGTTCTTC. Encoded protein: CASSLAGANEQFF.

The chain couples TRBV2 to TRBJ1-2; D remains ambiguous. V dropped 4 bases and J dropped 7 bases, with 7 bases sitting between them. The germline CDR1 and CDR2 sequences are SNHLY and FYNNEI. The CDR3 is made up of 11 amino acids. CDR3 loop: CASSVGGGYTF. The CDR3 DNA follows: TGTGCCAGCAGTGTTGGAGGTGGCTACACCTTC.